This TCR beta chain was obtained from a study of blood T cells in healthy people across ages. Whole-study findings and limits: Age advanced and TCR beta diversity per million T cells fell, roughly linearly.

With regard to this clonotype: Its antigen is currently unknown.

Alongside a J-beta primer mix, a sample-barcoded 5' primer served in a second PCR lasting about 6 to 11 cycles. Each of the cDNA molecules was tagged by a template-switch adaptor with 12 random nucleotides. MiXCR, run by TCRdb on the 5' RACE reads, gives a single entry per CDR3 protein. The sample lists just over 1 million distinct CDR3 sequences, roughly 45% seen once, with over 15% in the top ten. Trimming took 6 bases from V and 4 from J; bases not matched to a gene: 9. The CDR3 has 15 amino acids. Germline-derived CDR1 and CDR2 are MDHEN and SYDVKM. Total RNA was isolated from each sample in quantities of at least 5 micrograms.

The TCR sequence derives from a woman between 55 and 75 years old in good health. The gene calls are TRBV28 and TRBJ1-2; 9 bases line up with TRBD1. Sequencing input: blood. The CDR3 protein is CASSRGQGATYGYTF. The CDR3 region has the DNA TGTGCCAGCAGCCGGGGACAGGGAGCAACCTATGGCTACACCTTC.